This T cell receptor (beta chain) was identified in a study of blood T cell repertoires in COVID-19. Study in general: Samples representing acute and convalescent COVID-19 were sourced from the United States, Italy and Spain.

This clone was recorded once. The V segment lost 2 bases and the J segment 8 bases; nucleotides outside the gene matches: 11. This CDR3 has 14 residues. Germline CDR1 GTSNPN, CDR2 SVGIG (reference sequence). Authors' data handling: Amplified reference gene primers provided the basis for estimating nucleated cell counts. TCRdb's copy holds only in-frame clones and misses some; the assay was immunoSEQ multiplex PCR. The D gene and trimming were derived from the DNA, and the V and J assignments and clone size from that table. The table lists just over 95,000 clones, 90% of them singletons. The sample was peripheral blood. The rearrangement joins TRBV30 to TRBJ1-2; 7 bases line up with TRBD1. The clonotype originates from a man in his 60s with acute or convalescent COVID-19. The CDR3 sequence is CAWSSQTGIGGYTF. The CDR3 bases are TGTGCCTGGAGTAGCCAGACAGGGATAGGGGGCTACACCTTC.